Listed here are 28 T cell receptor beta chains from one sample, sequenced in a study of cytomegalovirus exposure and HLA in healthy donors. Sequenced by immunoSEQ multiplex PCR; TCRdb stores in-frame clones only, minus some. The sample has roughly 80,000 clones, 90% to 95% seen once. The specimen sequenced was PBMCs. The receptors stem from a man aged 18 to 29 in good health and CMV-seronegative.

This chain uses TRBV2 with TRBJ1-2; TRBD1 aligns across 11 bases. Germline values: CDR1 SNHLY, CDR2 FYNNEI. The junction had 10 bases not matched to a gene; V was cut back by 7 bases and J by 6 bases. This CDR3 has 15 amino acids. The chain's CDR3 is CASILDRGRINGYTF. CDR3 DNA sequence: TGTGCCAGCATCCTGGACAGGGGGCGTATCAATGGCTACACCTTC.

The rearrangement links TRBV9 to TRBJ1-2; 7 bases align to TRBD1. The V and J ends lost 4 bases and 5 bases, in that order; junction bases with no gene match: 11. The V gene's germline CDR1 is SGDLS and CDR2 YYNGEE. This CDR3 contains 15 residues. The CDR3 region is CASSPRDSPWYGYTF. The CDR3 DNA follows: TGTGCCAGCAGCCCCCGGGACAGTCCTTGGTATGGCTACACCTTC. Combining the CDR3 with reference TRBV9 and TRBJ1-2 gives the whole variable domain DSGVTQTPKHLITATGQRVTLRCSPRSGDLSVYWYQQSLDQGLQFLIQYYNGEERAKGNILERFSAQQFPDLHSELNLSSLELGDSALYFCASSPRDSPWYGYTFGSGTRLTVV.

The DNA of the CDR3 is TGCGCCAGCACTCACGGGCAGGGTTTGCATTTT. This gives the protein CASTHGQGLHF. The V call is TRBV10-2, the J call TRBJ1-5, with D tentatively TRBD1 (5 bases). The CDR3 spans 11 residues. Germline assignment: CDR1 WSHSY and CDR2 SAAADI. V dropped 7 bases and J dropped 15 bases, with 16 bases sitting between them.

This sequence joins TRBV21-1 and TRBJ1-1; the table's D call of TRBD1 was not tested on the DNA. TRBV21-1 is given as a pseudogene. The length of the CDR3 is 19 residues. The CDR3 protein is CASSLSHRGPLLMNTEAFF. The DNA for the CDR3 is TGTGCCAGCAGCCTTTCACACAGGGGGCCACTTCTCATGAACACTGAAGCTTTCTTT.

This chain joins TRBV29-1 and TRBJ2-2; no clear D. The V gene lost 4 bases and the J gene lost 6 bases, with 6 bases spanning the gap. CDR1 and CDR2 from the germline V gene are SQVTM and ANQGSEA. The CDR3 spans 11 residues. The DNA of the CDR3 is TGCAGCGTTGTACAGTCCGGGGAGCTGTTTTTT. Translating it yields CSVVQSGELFF.

This clone was detected only once. V gene TRBV5-1 combines with J gene TRBJ1-2; the D is unclear. The CDR3 totals 13 residues. V was pared by 5 bases and J by 4 bases, with 12 bases between. CDR1 SGHRS and CDR2 YFSETQ come from the germline V gene. CDR3 bases: TGCGCCAGCAGTGCAGGACTAGGCTATGGCTACACCTTC. Translating gives CASSAGLGYGYTF.

CDR3 in amino acids: CASSYSAGTYGYTF. As DNA, the CDR3 is TGTGCCAGCAGTTACTCGGCAGGTACCTATGGCTACACCTTC. The chain combines TRBV6-6 with TRBJ1-2; unclear D gene. From germline, CDR1 is MNHNY and CDR2 SVGAGI (reference sequence). This CDR3 comprises 14 residues. Trimming pared 0 bases from V and 4 bases from J, leaving 9 bases between.

The V and J genes are TRBV27 and TRBJ2-7, with 9 bases matching TRBD1. The V segment lost 3 bases and the J segment 5 bases; nucleotides outside the gene matches: 8. The CDR3 sequence is 15 residues long. Germline V gives CDR1 MNHEY, CDR2 SMNVEV (reference sequence). CDR3 sequence reads: CASSFGRQGVNEQYF. The DNA for the CDR3 is TGTGCCAGCAGTTTCGGAAGACAGGGGGTCAACGAGCAGTACTTC.

The rearrangement uses TRBV5-1 and TRBJ1-1, with D hard to call. Trimming removed 0 bases from V and 5 bases from J, with 14 bases in between. The V gene's germline CDR1 is SGHRS and CDR2 YFSETQ. The CDR3 runs 15 residues. The CDR3: CASSLVSASSTEAFF. CDR3 nucleotide sequence: TGCGCCAGCAGCTTGGTTTCAGCGTCGAGTACTGAAGCTTTCTTT. The entire variable domain, with the rest obtained from reference TRBV5-1 and TRBJ1-1, is as follows: KAGVTQTPRYLIKTRGQQVTLSCSPISGHRSVSWYQQTPGQGLQFLFEYFSETQRNKGNFPGRFSGRQFSNSRSEMNVSTLELGDSALYLCASSLVSASSTEAFFGQGTRLTVV.

The CDR3 coding sequence is TGTGCCTGGAGTCCATCTTACAGGGGAACAATTTATGGCTACACCTTC. This encodes CAWSPSYRGTIYGYTF. The rearrangement links TRBV30 to TRBJ1-2; 7 bases match TRBD1. Trimming cost V 2 bases and J 5 bases; bases outside gene matches: 14. The CDR3 loop spans 16 amino acids. CDR1 and CDR2 from the germline V gene are GTSNPN and SVGIG (reference sequence).

This chain joins TRBV7-9 and TRBJ2-2; 9 bases line up with TRBD1. In germline, CDR1 is SEHNR, CDR2 FQNEAQ (reference sequence). Losses at the gene ends were 5 bases for V and 0 bases for J; bases not matched to a gene: 1. The CDR3 totals 15 residues. The CDR3 coding sequence is TGTGCCAGCAGCGACAGGGGGTCGAACACCGGGGAGCTGTTTTTT. This sequence encodes CASSDRGSNTGELFF.

The rearrangement joins TRBV6-5 to TRBJ1-1; D unclear. CDR1 is MNHEY and CDR2 is SVGAGI in the germline V gene. The CDR3 has 14 residues. V was clipped by 4 bases and J by 1 base, with 10 bases between them. The CDR3, as DNA: TGTGCCAGCAGTTTCCTTACAGCGAACACTGAAGCTTTCTTT. The encoded protein is CASSFLTANTEAFF.

J is TRBJ2-1 and V is TRBV9; 14 positions match TRBD2. J lost 6 bases, V lost 3 bases, and 14 bases had no gene match. CDR3 length: 19 amino acids. Germline values: CDR1 SGDLS, CDR2 YYNGEE. Written as DNA, the CDR3 is TGTGCCAGCAGCGGAACCGGGACAGCCGGGACTAGCGGGGGCAATGAGCAGTTCTTC. This encodes CASSGTGTAGTSGGNEQFF.

This clone was seen a handful of times. The gene calls are TRBV7-6 and TRBJ2-7, with 11 positions matching TRBD2. V shed 5 bases and J 2 bases; nucleotides not matched to a gene: 5. The CDR3 spans 15 residues. The germline V gene has CDR1 SGHVS and CDR2 FNYEAQ. The CDR3 DNA reads as TGTGCCAGCAGCAAGATAGCGGGGGGGACCTACGAGCAGTACTTC. It yields the protein CASSKIAGGTYEQYF.

The rearrangement joins TRBV10-3 to TRBJ2-2; TRBD1 aligns across 7 bases. The germline CDR1 and CDR2 sequences are ENHRY and SYGVKD. Trimming at V came to 6 bases and at J to 0 bases, leaving 4 bases not matched to a gene. CDR3 length: 15 amino acids. The CDR3 region is CAIRNGTANTGELFF. DNA for the CDR3: TGTGCCATCAGGAACGGGACAGCGAACACCGGGGAGCTGTTTTTT.

The chain is built from TRBV6-1 and TRBJ2-6, with TRBD2 as a possible D gene (5 bases). In germline, CDR1 is MNHNS, CDR2 SASEGT. This CDR3 comprises 13 residues. V shed 6 bases and J shed 5 bases, with 8 bases lying between them. The CDR3 spells CASRDSWANVLTF. DNA of the CDR3: TGTGCCAGCAGGGACTCCTGGGCCAACGTCCTGACTTTC.

The rearrangement links TRBV7-2 to TRBJ1-4; unclear D gene. V was shortened by 1 base and J by 8 bases, with 11 bases between the two germline ends. Per germline, CDR1 SGHTA and CDR2 FQGNSA. This CDR3 region has 14 residues. Here the CDR3 DNA reads TGTGCCAGCAGCTTAGGGGTAGGAGGGGAAAAACTGTTTTTT. Its translation is CASSLGVGGEKLFF.

This CDR3 is CACSYVGTVTDTQYF. The CDR3 bases are TGTGCCTGCTCCTATGTCGGGACAGTCACAGATACGCAGTATTTT. The rearrangement uses TRBV30 and TRBJ2-3; 7 bases line up with TRBD1. Per germline, CDR1 GTSNPN and CDR2 SVGIG (reference sequence). The CDR3 extends over 15 amino acids. Losses at the gene ends were 6 bases for V and 2 bases for J; bases not matched to a gene: 11.

This chain joins TRBV9 and TRBJ1-2, with 8 bases fitting TRBD1. The CDR3 loop spans 15 amino acids. V shed 2 bases and J 4 bases; nucleotides not matched to a gene: 7. CDR1 and CDR2 (germline): SGDLS, YYNGEE. The CDR3 bases are TGTGCCAGCAGCGTCGGACAGGGCGGTACCTATGGCTACACCTTC. Protein: CASSVGQGGTYGYTF.

The J gene is TRBJ2-1, the V gene TRBV7-2; 8 nucleotides agree with TRBD2. CDR1 is SGHTA and CDR2 is FQGNSA in the germline V gene. The CDR3 sequence is 15 residues long. V was clipped by 3 bases and J by 1 base; unmatched bases: 2. This CDR3 is CASSFSGGSYNEQFF. The DNA of the CDR3 is TGTGCCAGCAGCTTCTCGGGAGGGTCCTACAATGAGCAGTTCTTC. Full variable domain (outside the CDR3, taken from reference TRBV7-2 and TRBJ2-1): GAGVSQSPSNKVTEKGKDVELRCDPISGHTALYWYRQSLGQGLEFLIYFQGNSAPDKSGLPSDRFSAERTGGSVSTLTIQRTQQEDSAVYLCASSFSGGSYNEQFFGPGTRLTVL.

This chain links TRBV5-1 with TRBJ2-3; D may be TRBD1 (6 bases). Trimming pared 4 bases from V and 3 bases from J, leaving 15 bases between. From germline, CDR1 is SGHRS and CDR2 YFSETQ. This CDR3 is built from 15 residues. In DNA, the CDR3 is TGCGCCAGCAGCCCCAACAGGGTTGGAACAGATACGCAGTATTTT. Protein: CASSPNRVGTDTQYF. The full variable domain, rest sourced from reference TRBV5-1 and TRBJ2-3, is KAGVTQTPRYLIKTRGQQVTLSCSPISGHRSVSWYQQTPGQGLQFLFEYFSETQRNKGNFPGRFSGRQFSNSRSEMNVSTLELGDSALYLCASSPNRVGTDTQYFGPGTRLTVL.

V gene TRBV6-5 combines with J gene TRBJ2-1; perhaps TRBD2 as D (6 bases). CDR1 MNHEY and CDR2 SVGAGI come from the germline V gene. CDR3 length: 15 amino acids. The V end lost 6 bases, the J end lost 2 bases, and 14 bases lay between the germline ends. DNA for the CDR3: TGTGCCAGCAGACCTGCGGGACCGCCCTACAATGAGCAGTTCTTC. It encodes CASRPAGPPYNEQFF.

The V gene is TRBV5-4, the J gene TRBJ2-7; perhaps TRBD1 as D (6 bases). There are 14 residues in the CDR3. CDR1 is SGHNT, CDR2 YYREEE, per germline (reference sequence). V lost 4 bases and J 5 bases, leaving 16 bases between the germline ends. DNA for the CDR3: TGTGCCAGCAGCGATGTGGGGGCCGAGAACGAGCAGTACTTC. Its protein product is CASSDVGAENEQYF.

Only one count was recorded for this clone. V and J are TRBV30 and TRBJ2-3, with TRBD2 as a possible D gene (5 bases). CDR1 GTSNPN and CDR2 SVGIG come from the germline V gene (reference sequence). V gave up 3 bases and J gave up 6 bases, with 10 bases separating them. The CDR3 extends over 12 amino acids. This CDR3 reads CAWSSSSDTQYF. The CDR3 DNA reads as TGTGCCTGGAGCTCATCTAGCGATACGCAGTATTTT.

The rearrangement uses TRBV7-9 and TRBJ1-2; tentative D call: TRBD1 (6 bases). Between the trimmed V and J ends, which lost 8 bases and 3 bases, there was a span of 19 bases. CDR3 length: 15 amino acids. Germline lookup yields CDR1 SEHNR and CDR2 FQNEAQ (reference sequence). The CDR3 reads CASLGGRPRDYGYTF. CDR3 DNA: TGTGCCAGCTTGGGGGGGCGCCCCAGGGACTATGGCTACACCTTC.

This chain connects TRBV5-1 to TRBJ1-5; D is unresolved. V lost 4 bases and J 6 bases, leaving 11 bases between the germline ends. Germline CDR1 SGHRS, CDR2 YFSETQ. The length of the CDR3 is 13 residues. The CDR3 bases are TGCGCCAGCAGCGTATCCCCGGGTCAGCCCCAGCATTTT. It encodes CASSVSPGQPQHF. Full variable domain (missing parts from reference TRBV5-1 and TRBJ1-5): KAGVTQTPRYLIKTRGQQVTLSCSPISGHRSVSWYQQTPGQGLQFLFEYFSETQRNKGNFPGRFSGRQFSNSRSEMNVSTLELGDSALYLCASSVSPGQPQHFGDGTRLSIL.

The chain has TRBV18 and TRBJ1-5, with D hard to call. The germline V gene encodes CDR1 KGHSH and CDR2 LQKENI. This CDR3 comprises 14 residues. With 2 bases removed from V and 2 bases from J, the gap between germline ends came to 7 bases. For the CDR3, the DNA is TGTGCCAGCTCACCAGGGCAGGGCAATCAGCCCCAGCATTTT. Its translation is CASSPGQGNQPQHF.

This sequence joins TRBV6-5 and TRBJ1-1; D perhaps matches TRBD1 (5 bases). The CDR3 covers 15 residues. Germline CDR1 is MNHEY and CDR2 is SVGAGI. V gave up 7 bases and J gave up 1 base, with 16 bases separating them. The CDR3 spells CASTWGAGRNTEAFF. CDR3 in DNA: TGTGCCAGCACCTGGGGCGCAGGGCGGAACACTGAAGCTTTCTTT.